Following are 9 T cell receptor delta chains from one sample sequenced in a study of in vitro expanded adult blood gammadelta T cells. TCRdb reran clone calling via CATT on the 5' RACE reads. The sample has around 390 delta-chain clones; 50% to 65% are singletons. Treatment indicated: AbnobaViscum Pini, a non-fermented European mistletoe (Viscum album, pine host) extract drug, around 1,100 ug/mL. FACS sorting after expansion isolated live CD3+ TCRgammadelta+ Vgamma9+ Vdelta2+ T cells. A one-day pulse of around 1,000 ug/mL AbnobaViscum P was given to PBMC before three washes. IL-2 was replenished every 3 to 4 days during an approximately 14-day expansion. Their antigen targets remain unknown. The sample consisted of gamma-delta T cells from peripheral blood expanded in culture, taken from an in vitro culture stimulated with Abnoba P. The receptor source for this set is an adult in good health.

Notes on this clone: Since a far larger clone is one base different, this is likely a read error. Other DNA sequences in the sample encode the same CDR3. The chain has TRDV2 and TRDJ1; D is unclear. Germline V gene sequence: CDR1 GEAIGNYY, CDR2 EKD. This CDR3 contains 17 residues. With 1 base removed from V and 0 bases from J, the gap between germline ends came to 17 bases. The CDR3 coding sequence is TGTGCCTGTGACACAATGGTACTAGGGACGTACACCGATAAACTCATCTTT. It codes for CACDTMVLGTYTDKLIF.

With regard to this clone: A far larger clone is one nucleotide away, so this likely arose from a read error. The same CDR3 is also encoded by other DNA sequences in this sample. The chain recombines TRDV2 with TRDJ1; TRDD3 aligns across 7 bases. CDR3 size: 17 residues. The V segment lost 3 bases and the J segment 5 bases; nucleotides outside the gene matches: 17. The germline V gene has CDR1 GEAIGNYY and CDR2 EKD. The CDR3 region is CACDPVLGPQVTDKLIF. The CDR3 coding sequence is TGTGCCTGTGACCCTGTACTGGGGCCTCAGGTCACTGATAAACTCATCTTT.

A remark on this clone: Given a far larger clone just one base away, this is likely a sequencing read error. The gene calls are TRDV2 and TRDJ1; TRDD3 matches at 10 bases. Germline assignment: CDR1 GEAIGNYY and CDR2 EKD. The CDR3 runs 15 residues. CDR3 region: CACDRLGDRSEKLIF. The DNA for the CDR3 is TGTGCCTGTGATCGCCTGGGGGATAGGTCCGAGAAACTCATCTTT.

By frequency in the sample, this clone is large. A single base is all that separates this from a far larger clone, so a read error is likely. Other DNA sequences from this sample encode an identical CDR3 as well. This chain's CDR3 is CACDRLGDRSDKLIF. In DNA, the CDR3 is TGTGCCTGTGATCGCCTGGGGGATAGGTCAGATAAACTCATCTTT. The V gene is TRDV2, the J gene TRDJ1, with TRDD3 matching 10 bases. CDR3 size: 15 residues. V gave up 4 bases and J gave up 5 bases; unmatched junction bases: 9. Germline CDR1 reads GEAIGNYY; CDR2 reads EKD.

As to this clone: TCRdb shows a much larger clone's protein in place of this DNA's translation, and the two differ at residue 4, likely through a read error; the protein shown is translated from the DNA. The V call is TRDV2, the J call TRDJ1; TRDD3 matches 8 bases. Germline trimming cut 4 bases from V and 0 bases from J; bases unmatched to any gene: 15. Per the germline V gene, CDR1 is GEAIGNYY and CDR2 is EKD. The CDR3 runs 18 residues. The CDR3 sequence: CACESVRGIGKYTDKLIF. As DNA, the CDR3 is TGTGCCTGTGAATCCGTAAGGGGGATAGGAAAGTACACCGATAAACTCATCTTT.

A word on this clone: Being one base from a much bigger clone, this may be a read error. Distinct nucleotide sequences in the sample also encode this CDR3. This sequence joins TRDV2 and TRDJ1; the match to TRDD3 covers 9 bases. CDR1 is GEAIGNYY and CDR2 is EKD in the germline V gene. The trim removed 3 bases at V and 5 bases at J, leaving 21 bases unmatched. The CDR3 is made up of 19 amino acids. CDR3 sequence reads: CACDPTTSNRGIQDDKLIF. The CDR3 region has the DNA TGTGCCTGTGACCCAACCACCTCCAACCGGGGGATACAGGATGATAAACTCATCTTT.

For this clone: The protein recorded in TCRdb matches a much larger clone and deviates from this DNA's translation at residue 4, suggesting a read error; the protein here is obtained by translating the DNA. Other DNA sequences in the sample encode the same CDR3. The chain links TRDV2 to TRDJ1; 10 bases map to TRDD3. This CDR3 is built from 15 residues. The germline V gene encodes CDR1 GEAIGNYY and CDR2 EKD. The V and J ends lost 5 bases and 3 bases, in that order; junction bases with no gene match: 8. The CDR3, as DNA: TGTGCCTGTGGTCGCCTGGGGGATAGGTCCGATAAACTCATCTTT. Translating it yields CACGRLGDRSDKLIF.

With respect to this clone: This likely reflects a read error, since a far larger clone is one base away. CDR3 in DNA: TGTGCCTGTGATCTGGTGGGGGATACGTCTTTGATAGCACAACTCTTCTTT. This sequence encodes CACDLVGDTSLIAQLFF. The J gene is TRDJ2, the V gene TRDV2, with 11 bases identical to TRDD3. The CDR3 has 17 amino acids. CDR1 is GEAIGNYY, CDR2 EKD, per germline.

Points on this clone: Only one base separates this from a far larger clonotype, so it likely reflects a read error. Other nucleotide sequences from this sample produce the same CDR3. The chain joins TRDV2 to TRDJ1, with 10 bases lining up with TRDD3. Germline assignment: CDR1 GEAIGNYY and CDR2 EKD. This CDR3 is built from 15 residues. CDR3 nucleotides: TGTGCCTGTGATCGCCTGGGGGATAGGTCCGACAAACTCATCTTT. Translating gives CACDRLGDRSDKLIF.